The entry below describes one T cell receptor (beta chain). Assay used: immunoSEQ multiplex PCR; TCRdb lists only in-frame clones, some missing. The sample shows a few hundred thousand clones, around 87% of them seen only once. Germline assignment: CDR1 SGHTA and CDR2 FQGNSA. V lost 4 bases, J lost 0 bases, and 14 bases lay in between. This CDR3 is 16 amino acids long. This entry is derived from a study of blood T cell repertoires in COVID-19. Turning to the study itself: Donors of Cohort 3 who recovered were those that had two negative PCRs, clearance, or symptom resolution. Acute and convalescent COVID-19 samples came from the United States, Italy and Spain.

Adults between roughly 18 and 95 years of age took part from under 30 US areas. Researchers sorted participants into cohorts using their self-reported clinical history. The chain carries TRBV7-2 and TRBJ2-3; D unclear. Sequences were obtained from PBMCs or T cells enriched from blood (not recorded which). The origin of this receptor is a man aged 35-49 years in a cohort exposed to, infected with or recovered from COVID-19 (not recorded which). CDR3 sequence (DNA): TGTGCCAGCAGCTCCGCTCTTAGCATTAGCACAGATACGCAGTATTTT. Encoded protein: CASSSALSISTDTQYF.